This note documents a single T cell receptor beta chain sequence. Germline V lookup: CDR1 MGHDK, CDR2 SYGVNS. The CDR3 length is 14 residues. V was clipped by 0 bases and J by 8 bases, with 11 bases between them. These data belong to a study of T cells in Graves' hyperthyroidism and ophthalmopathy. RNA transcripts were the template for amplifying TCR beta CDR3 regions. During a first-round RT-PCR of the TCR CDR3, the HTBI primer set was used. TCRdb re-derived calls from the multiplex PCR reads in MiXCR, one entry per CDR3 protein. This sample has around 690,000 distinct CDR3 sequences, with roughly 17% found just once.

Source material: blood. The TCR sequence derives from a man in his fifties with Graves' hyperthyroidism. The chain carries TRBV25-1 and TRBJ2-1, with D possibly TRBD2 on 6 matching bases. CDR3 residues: CASSEYKREDEQFF. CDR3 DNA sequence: TGTGCCAGCAGTGAATATAAGAGGGAGGATGAGCAGTTCTTC.